The clone carrying this T cell receptor (beta chain) was seen more than once but under ten times. The CDR3 spans 15 residues. After removal of 5 bases from V and 1 base from J, the junction contained 5 bases not matched to a gene. Germline loops: CDR1 SGHTA, CDR2 FQGTGA. The data derive from a study of early T cells in non-severe SARS-CoV-2 infection. In TCRdb, the 5' RACE reads were re-called with MiXCR into one record per CDR3 protein. In the table there are some 77,000 distinct CDR3 sequences, less than 15% of which are singletons. The starting material was whole blood, obtained at baseline. The receptor was derived from an adult who was a healthcare worker with PCR-confirmed SARS-CoV-2 infection or an uninfected control (not recorded which). The donor label of this sample is uncertain. The genes are TRBV7-3 and TRBJ2-3; 8 bases are a match to TRBD1. The CDR3 sequence is CASSPGTGRTDTQYF. The CDR3 DNA sequence: TGTGCCAGCAGCCCCGGGACAGGTCGCACAGATACGCAGTATTTT.